This T cell receptor (beta chain) is drawn from a study of blood T cells in healthy people across ages (dated by TCRdb to the mid-2010s). Context from the whole study: In model experiments, template switching captured roughly one uniquely barcoded TCR beta cDNA molecule for every two T cells. For two donors (one aged 18 to 29 and one aged 80 or older), the study analyzed two additional independent replicas of 1 million unique cDNA reads from the same blood draw. To avoid experimental bias, donors of different ages were distributed randomly across sequencing lanes. Donors were grouped into four age groups: young (average roughly 15 years), middle-aged (under 40), aged (around 60) and long-lived (approximately 81). The study measured age-related changes in TCR beta repertoire diversity using deep sequencing normalized with unique cDNA molecular identifiers. Paper-wide results and their limitations: Donor CMV infection status was unknown, potentially confounding age-related changes in expanded clonotypes. A strong correlation was found between observed TCR beta diversity and the percentage of naive T cells measured by flow cytometry. The long-lived group showed more naive CD4+ T cells, fewer expanded clones and increased TCR diversity than the aged group, suggesting age selection. As age increased, observed TCR beta diversity per million T cells dropped in a roughly linear way, and a significant reduction was already evident by age 40. Total diversity estimates from one million sequenced T cells were considered lower bounds and underestimates. Because profiling used bulk unsorted PBMCs, naive and antigen-experienced compartments could not be compared conclusively.

Donors were a few dozen systemically healthy Caucasian individuals from Russia aged 6 to 90 years. Each donor gave roughly 9 milliliters of peripheral blood, drawn into EDTA-treated Vacutainer tubes. PBMCs were isolated by Ficoll-Paque density-gradient centrifugation, with at least 6 million obtained per sample. Total RNA was extracted from PBMCs with Trizol reagent, with at least 5.5 micrograms obtained per sample. For every donor, an aliquot of PBMCs went through flow cytometry to measure the percentages of naive CD45RAhigh/CD27high T cells. This clonotype was seen a few times. This receptor's antigen is unknown. Base qualities are not provided; no much larger clone lies one nucleotide away. Library construction relied on 5' RACE. A second PCR of roughly 7 to 12 cycles was run with a J-beta primer mix and a sample-barcoded 5' primer. A unique molecular identifier was introduced onto each TCR beta cDNA molecule by a template-switch 5' adaptor carrying 12 random nucleotides. Each sample yielded at least 2.5 million CDR3-containing paired-end reads. The Mint cDNA synthesis kit, primed by a TRBC-specific oligonucleotide, was used to synthesize first-strand cDNA from all RNA. After uracil-DNA glycosylase treatment, a first 18-cycle PCR used universal primers M1SS and BC2_uni_R on all cDNA. In the original analysis: Each sample was normalized by randomly selecting 1 million high-quality reads, each carrying a distinct molecular identifier. Reads with shared molecular identifiers were discarded instead of being binned into consensus sequences. MiTCR, with a Q25 quality threshold and the strictest error-elimination algorithm, was used for CDR3 identification, clonotype clustering and error correction. Lower-bound total TCR beta diversity was estimated with a nonparametric unseen species model using Euler transformation. TCRdb took the public reads, trimmed them with fastp at Q25, ran MiXCR for clone calling and kept in-frame beta chains. When rows share a CDR3 protein, they turn into one entry using the most common DNA and genes. TCRdb assigned the V and J calls; the authors' analysis was not used. This sample is represented by approximately 1,700,000 distinct CDR3 sequences; about 39% of them were singletons. The ten largest clonotypes hold more than 20% of the sample.

This clonotype originated in a human donor in good health. Sequenced material: blood.

The CDR3 protein sequence reads: CASSRDSRFYEQYF. The DNA sequence is TGCGCCAGCAGCCGGGACTCACGTTTCTACGAGCAGTACTTC. The chain uses TRBV4-3 and TRBJ2-7, and the D gene may be TRBD2, 6 bases matching. Taken from the germline V gene, the CDR1 and CDR2 loops are LGHNA and YSLEER. V and J are truncated by 4 bases and 3 bases respectively, leaving an intervening sequence of 13 bases. The cysteine opens and the phenylalanine closes a CDR3 of 14 amino acids. The read is trimmed to its CDR3 DNA, 42 bases read in frame from base 1.